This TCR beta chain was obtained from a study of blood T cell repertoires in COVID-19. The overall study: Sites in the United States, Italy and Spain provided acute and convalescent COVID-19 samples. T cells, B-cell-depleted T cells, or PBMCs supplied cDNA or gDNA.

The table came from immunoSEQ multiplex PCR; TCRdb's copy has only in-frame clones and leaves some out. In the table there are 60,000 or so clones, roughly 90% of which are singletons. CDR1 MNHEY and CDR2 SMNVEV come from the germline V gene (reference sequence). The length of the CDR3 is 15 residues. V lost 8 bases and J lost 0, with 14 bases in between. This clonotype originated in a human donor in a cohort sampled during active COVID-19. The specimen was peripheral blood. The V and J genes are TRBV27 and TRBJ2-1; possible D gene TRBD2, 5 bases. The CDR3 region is CASQKSGSSYNEQFF. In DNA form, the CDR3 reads TGTGCCAGCCAGAAGAGCGGAAGCTCCTACAATGAGCAGTTCTTC.